The rows below give T cell receptor beta chains drawn from one sample of a study of T cell responses to AZD1222 COVID-19 vaccine. Data came from immunoSEQ multiplex PCR; TCRdb stores just in-frame clones and leaves some out. Of around 140,000 clones in the sample, just under 95% are singletons; the top ten hold 10% to 15%. Sequences were derived from peripheral blood, sampled after recovery from COVID-19. The receptors derive from an adult who had recovered from COVID-19. Each CDR3 is given with its conserved first and last residue. Fields, in order: J gene, D gene, clone size, V gene, CDR3 length, CDR3 DNA, CDR3 protein. The D gene is left open where the match is weak. Clone size appears in some rows only: once, few, many, or a class for an expanded clone.

>TRBJ1-1|.|.|TRBV23-1|17
TGCGCCAGCAGCTCCCCGGGACCGCGCACCCTGAACACTGAAGCTTTCTTT
CASSSPGPRTLNTEAFF
>TRBJ1-5|.|.|TRBV19|15
TGTGCCAGTAGTACGCGGACAGATAGCAATCAGCCCCAGCATTTT
CASSTRTDSNQPQHF
>TRBJ1-6|.|.|TRBV7-8|15
TGTGCCAGCAGCTACGGGCCCTGGGAGGGGTCACCCCTCCACTTT
CASSYGPWEGSPLHF
>TRBJ2-2|.|once|TRBV11-2|16
TGTGCCAGCAGCGCAAGACAGTTATCAGGCACCGGGGAGCTGTTTTTT
CASSARQLSGTGELFF
>TRBJ1-4|.|once|TRBV19|16
TGTGCCAGTAGTATCGGGTTCCGGGAGTTCGGGGAAAAACTGTTTTTT
CASSIGFREFGEKLFF
>TRBJ1-2|.|.|TRBV29-1|13
TGCAGCGTTGAATCGGGCAGTAACTATGGCTACACCTTC
CSVESGSNYGYTF
>TRBJ2-5|.|once|TRBV7-3|11
TGTGCCAGCAGCTCCCAAGAGACCCAGTACTTC
CASSSQETQYF
>TRBJ2-1|.|.|TRBV7-8|13
TGTGCCAGCAGCCTCGACCCAGATAATGAGCAGTTCTTC
CASSLDPDNEQFF
>TRBJ2-4|TRBD2|.|TRBV27|16
TGTGCCAGCAGGTCGAGCAGGGAGGGAGCCAAAAACATTCAGTACTTC
CASRSSREGAKNIQYF
>TRBJ1-2|.|.|TRBV12-3/TRBV12-4|10
TGTGCCAGCAGTTGGAACGGCTACACCTTC
CASSWNGYTF
>TRBJ2-1|TRBD2|.|TRBV7-9|15
TGTGCCAGCAGCTTAGGGACTAGCACCTACAATGAGCAGTTCTTC
CASSLGTSTYNEQFF
>TRBJ2-7|TRBD1|.|TRBV7-6|16
TGTGCCAGCAGCTTATTAGCGGACAGGGGTGACTACGAGCAGTACTTC
CASSLLADRGDYEQYF
>TRBJ1-2|.|.|TRBV28|14
TGTGCCAGCAGTATCCAGGACAGTGGTTATGGCTACACCTTC
CASSIQDSGYGYTF
>TRBJ1-6|TRBD1|.|TRBV7-9|14
TGTGCCAGCAGCTCTAGACAGGGTTGGTCACCCCTCCACTTT
CASSSRQGWSPLHF
>TRBJ2-7|.|.|TRBV28|13
TGTGCCAGCAGTTTAGGGCAGGTAGACGAGCAGTACTTC
CASSLGQVDEQYF
>TRBJ1-5|.|once|TRBV24-1|13
TGTGCCACCAGTGAAAGGGAGGGCCAGCCCCAGCATTTT
CATSEREGQPQHF
>TRBJ2-1|.|.|TRBV6-1|13
TGTGCCAGCAGTGAATTAGGGGCGGCTGAGCAGTTCTTC
CASSELGAAEQFF
>TRBJ2-7|.|once|TRBV29-1|12
TGCAGCGTTGAAGTCGGCGGCTACGAGCAGTACTTC
CSVEVGGYEQYF
>TRBJ2-7|TRBD2|.|TRBV9|14
TGTGCCAGCAGCCGGGGTAGCGGGGGGTACGAGCAGTACTTC
CASSRGSGGYEQYF
>TRBJ1-2|TRBD1|.|TRBV28|15
TGTGCCAGCAGTTTAAGAGGGGGCGCTTACTATGGCTACACCTTC
CASSLRGGAYYGYTF
>TRBJ1-3|.|.|TRBV2|17
TGTGCCAGCAGCCGGCGACTGCTCTTATTCTCTGGAAACACCATATATTTT
CASSRRLLLFSGNTIYF
>TRBJ2-7|TRBD2|once|TRBV7-8|13
TGTGCCAGCAGCTCACAAAGGGAGGGCGAGCAGTACTTC
CASSSQREGEQYF
>TRBJ2-7|TRBD2|once|TRBV9|17
TGTGCCAGCAGCGTAGAGGCTGGCCTAGCGGATTTCTACGAGCAGTACTTC
CASSVEAGLADFYEQYF
>TRBJ2-7|.|.|TRBV18|16
TGTGCCAGCTCACCTCGCGCGCAGCGCTACTCCTACGAGCAGTACTTC
CASSPRAQRYSYEQYF
>TRBJ2-3|.|once|TRBV6-5|15
TGTGCCAGTTCGACGGGGGCCCTACCCATGGATACGCAGTATTTT
CASSTGALPMDTQYF
>TRBJ2-1|TRBD2|.|TRBV4-1|15
TGCGCCAGCAGCCACGCGGGAGGGCCAAGAAATGAGCAGTTCTTC
CASSHAGGPRNEQFF
>TRBJ1-6|.|.|TRBV4-1|16
TGCGCCAGCAGCCAAGAAGAGGTTCTGTATAATTCACCCCTCCACTTT
CASSQEEVLYNSPLHF
>TRBJ1-1|.|.|TRBV28|18
TGTGCCAGCAGTTTAGGGGGGCGTTGGGGCTACAGAAACACTGAAGCTTTCTTT
CASSLGGRWGYRNTEAFF
>TRBJ2-3|.|.|TRBV9|15
TGTGCCAGCAGCCCCCGTATTGGGAGCACAGATACGCAGTATTTT
CASSPRIGSTDTQYF
>TRBJ1-1|.|.|TRBV2|13
TGTGCCAGCAGTACAGGCCTGAACACTGAAGCTTTCTTT
CASSTGLNTEAFF
>TRBJ1-5|TRBD1|.|TRBV7-8|15
TGTGCCAGCAGCTCAACAGGGGGCCGCAATCAGCCCCAGCATTTT
CASSSTGGRNQPQHF
>TRBJ1-6|.|.|TRBV28|16
TGTGCCAGCAGCGAATCCCGACCGAGGGTCAATTCACCCCTCCACTTT
CASSESRPRVNSPLHF
>TRBJ2-7|TRBD1|.|TRBV7-2|14
TGTGCCAGCAGCCCTATGGGACAGCTCTACGAGCAGTACTTC
CASSPMGQLYEQYF
>TRBJ1-1|.|.|TRBV27|11
TGTGCCAGTCATGCGCGGGGGGACGCTTTCTTT
CASHARGDAFF
>TRBJ2-6|.|.|TRBV19|17
TGTGCCAGTACCTCCCAGGGACTTAGCTCTGGGGCCAACGTCCTGACTTTC
CASTSQGLSSGANVLTF
>TRBJ2-7|.|.|TRBV7-9|16
TGTGCCAGCAGACCCTCCGACGGGCGTTCAGCCTACGAGCAGTACTTC
CASRPSDGRSAYEQYF
>TRBJ2-2|.|.|TRBV18|14
TGTGCCAGCTCACCACCGCCGAACACCGGGGAGCTGTTTTTT
CASSPPPNTGELFF
>TRBJ2-7|TRBD2|.|TRBV19|14
TGTGCCAGTAGTGTGGGGACTAGGACCCTCGAGCAGTACTTC
CASSVGTRTLEQYF
>TRBJ2-1|.|.|TRBV5-4|12
TGTGCCAGCAGCTTGGACGGGAATGAGCAGTTCTTC
CASSLDGNEQFF
>TRBJ2-2|.|once|TRBV2|14
TGTGCCAGCCGCGGCAATAGTGGCACCGGGGAGCTGTTTTTT
CASRGNSGTGELFF
>TRBJ2-1|TRBD2|.|TRBV29-1|15
TGCAGCGCCGTGCTTCTAGCGGAGATACTCAATGAGCAGTTCTTC
CSAVLLAEILNEQFF
>TRBJ2-5|.|once|TRBV4-2|15
TGTGCCAGCAGCCAAGGCAACCATAGGTCAGAGACCCAGTACTTC
CASSQGNHRSETQYF
>TRBJ2-7|TRBD1|.|TRBV2|15
TGTGCCAGCAGCCACGGGGGGACAGGGGGCTACGAGCAGTACTTC
CASSHGGTGGYEQYF
>TRBJ1-4|.|.|TRBV12-3/TRBV12-4|11
TGTGCCAGCAGTTTGGGTGAAAAACTGTTTTTT
CASSLGEKLFF
>TRBJ1-5|.|.|TRBV2|16
TGTGCCAGCAGTGCCGCCAGGGGTTATAGCAATCAGCCCCAGCATTTT
CASSAARGYSNQPQHF
>TRBJ1-2|.|.|TRBV10-3|10
TGTGCCCCCTGGTCTGGTGGCTACACCTTC
CAPWSGGYTF
>TRBJ1-2|TRBD1|.|TRBV5-4|17
TGTGCCAGCAACGAGGGACAGGGGGCCGGGCCCCCCTATGGCTACACCTTC
CASNEGQGAGPPYGYTF
>TRBJ2-4|TRBD2|.|TRBV2|15
TGTGCCAGTGGACTAGCGGGAGTTTCCAAAAACATTCAGTACTTC
CASGLAGVSKNIQYF
>TRBJ2-5|.|.|TRBV27|15
TGTGCCACCAACGGTGGGGGAACAGCCCAAGAGACCCAGTACTTC
CATNGGGTAQETQYF
>TRBJ1-5|.|.|TRBV28|11
TGTGCCAGCAGTAGTGATCAGCCCCAGCATTTT
CASSSDQPQHF
>TRBJ2-5|.|.|TRBV7-2|14
TGTGCCAGCAGCCATGGGACGCGGCCCGAGACCCAGTACTTC
CASSHGTRPETQYF
>TRBJ2-4|TRBD2|.|TRBV19|21
TGTGCCAGTAGTATAGGGGGCCTTAGCGGGAGAAGAGGAAGAGTCAAAAACATTCAGTACTTC
CASSIGGLSGRRGRVKNIQYF
>TRBJ1-3|.|.|TRBV7-9|12
TGTGCCAGCAGCGTCCCTGGAAACACCATATATTTT
CASSVPGNTIYF
>TRBJ1-1|.|.|TRBV29-1|10
TGCAGCGTTGGTAACACTGAAGCTTTCTTT
CSVGNTEAFF
>TRBJ1-5|.|.|TRBV19|15
TGTGCCAGTAGTATAGCGGCCCCTACTAATCAGCCCCAGCATTTT
CASSIAAPTNQPQHF